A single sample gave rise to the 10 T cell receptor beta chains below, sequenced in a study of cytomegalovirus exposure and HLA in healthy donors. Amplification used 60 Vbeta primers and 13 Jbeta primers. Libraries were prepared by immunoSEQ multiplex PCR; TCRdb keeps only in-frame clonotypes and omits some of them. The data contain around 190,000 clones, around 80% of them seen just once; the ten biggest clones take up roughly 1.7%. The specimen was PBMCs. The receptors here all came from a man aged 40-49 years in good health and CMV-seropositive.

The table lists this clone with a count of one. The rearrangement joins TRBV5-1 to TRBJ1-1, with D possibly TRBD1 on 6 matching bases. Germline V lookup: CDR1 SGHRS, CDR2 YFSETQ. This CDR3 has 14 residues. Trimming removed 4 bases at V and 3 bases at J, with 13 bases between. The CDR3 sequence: CASSPSSGDTEAFF. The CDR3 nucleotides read TGCGCCAGCAGCCCCTCGTCAGGGGACACTGAAGCTTTCTTT.

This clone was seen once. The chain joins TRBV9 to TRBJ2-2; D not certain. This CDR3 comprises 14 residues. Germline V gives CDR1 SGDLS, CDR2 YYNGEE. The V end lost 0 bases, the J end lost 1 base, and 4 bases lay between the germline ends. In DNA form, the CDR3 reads TGTGCCAGCAGCGTAGCACAGAACACCGGGGAGCTGTTTTTT. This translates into CASSVAQNTGELFF.

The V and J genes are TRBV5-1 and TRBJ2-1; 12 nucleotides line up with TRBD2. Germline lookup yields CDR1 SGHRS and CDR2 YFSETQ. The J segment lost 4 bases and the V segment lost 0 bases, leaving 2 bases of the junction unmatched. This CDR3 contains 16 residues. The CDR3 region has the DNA TGCGCCAGCAGCTTGGGGACTAGCGGGACTTACAATGAGCAGTTCTTC. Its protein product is CASSLGTSGTYNEQFF.

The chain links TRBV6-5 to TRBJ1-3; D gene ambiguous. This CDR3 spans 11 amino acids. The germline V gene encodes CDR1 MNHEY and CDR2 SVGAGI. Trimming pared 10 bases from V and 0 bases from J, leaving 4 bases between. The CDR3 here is CATNSGNTIYF. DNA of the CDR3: TGTGCCACTAACTCTGGAAACACCATATATTTT.

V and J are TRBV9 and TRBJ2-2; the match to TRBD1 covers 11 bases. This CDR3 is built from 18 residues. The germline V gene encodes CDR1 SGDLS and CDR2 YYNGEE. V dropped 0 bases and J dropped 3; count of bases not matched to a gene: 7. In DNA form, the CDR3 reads TGTGCCAGCAGCGTAGCTGGGTGGACAGGGGGCGACACCGGGGAGCTGTTTTTT. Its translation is CASSVAGWTGGDTGELFF.

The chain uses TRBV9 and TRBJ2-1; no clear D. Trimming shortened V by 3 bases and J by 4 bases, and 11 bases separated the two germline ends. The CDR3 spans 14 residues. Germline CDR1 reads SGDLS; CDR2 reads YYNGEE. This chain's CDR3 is CASSESETYNEQFF. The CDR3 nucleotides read TGTGCCAGCAGCGAAAGCGAAACGTACAATGAGCAGTTCTTC.

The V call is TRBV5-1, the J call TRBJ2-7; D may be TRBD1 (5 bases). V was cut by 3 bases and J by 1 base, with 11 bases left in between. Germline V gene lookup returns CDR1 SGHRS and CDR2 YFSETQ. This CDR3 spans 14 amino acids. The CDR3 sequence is CASSYDRDSYEQYF. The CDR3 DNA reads TGCGCCAGCAGCTATGACAGAGATTCCTACGAGCAGTACTTC. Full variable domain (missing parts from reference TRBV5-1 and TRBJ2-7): KAGVTQTPRYLIKTRGQQVTLSCSPISGHRSVSWYQQTPGQGLQFLFEYFSETQRNKGNFPGRFSGRQFSNSRSEMNVSTLELGDSALYLCASSYDRDSYEQYFGPGTRLTVT.

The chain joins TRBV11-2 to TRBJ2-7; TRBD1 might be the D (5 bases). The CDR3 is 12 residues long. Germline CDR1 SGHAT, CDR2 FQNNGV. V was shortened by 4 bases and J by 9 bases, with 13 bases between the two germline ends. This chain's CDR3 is CASSSRQGLQYF. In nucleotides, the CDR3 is TGTGCCAGCAGCTCTCGTCAGGGTCTGCAGTACTTC.

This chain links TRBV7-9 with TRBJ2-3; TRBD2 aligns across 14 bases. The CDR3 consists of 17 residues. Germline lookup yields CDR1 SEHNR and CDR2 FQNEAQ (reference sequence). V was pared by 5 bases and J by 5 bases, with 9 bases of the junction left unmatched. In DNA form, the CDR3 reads TGTGCCAGCAGCATCTGGGGACTAGCGGGAGCGGGAGATACGCAGTATTTT. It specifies CASSIWGLAGAGDTQYF.

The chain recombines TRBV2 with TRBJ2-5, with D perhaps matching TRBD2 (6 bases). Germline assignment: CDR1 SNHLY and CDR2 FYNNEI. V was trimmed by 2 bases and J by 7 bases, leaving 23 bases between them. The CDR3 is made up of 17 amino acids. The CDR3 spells CASSERVPGLLPGTQYF. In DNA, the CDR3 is TGTGCCAGCAGTGAAAGGGTACCGGGACTCCTACCGGGGACCCAGTACTTC.